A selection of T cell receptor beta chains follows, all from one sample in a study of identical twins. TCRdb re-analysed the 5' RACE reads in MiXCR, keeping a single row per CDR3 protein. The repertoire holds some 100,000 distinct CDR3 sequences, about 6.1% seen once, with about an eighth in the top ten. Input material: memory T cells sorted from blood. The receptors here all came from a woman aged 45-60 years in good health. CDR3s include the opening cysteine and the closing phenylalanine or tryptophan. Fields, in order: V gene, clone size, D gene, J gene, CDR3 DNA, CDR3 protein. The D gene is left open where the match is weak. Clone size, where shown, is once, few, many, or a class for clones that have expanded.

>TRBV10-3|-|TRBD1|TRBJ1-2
TGTGCCATCAGTGAGTCATGGACAGGGGATAATGGCTACACCTTC
CAISESWTGDNGYTF
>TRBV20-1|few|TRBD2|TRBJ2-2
TGCAGTGCTAGAGATCCGGTTGGGACTACGAACACCGGGGAGCTGTTTTTT
CSARDPVGTTNTGELFF
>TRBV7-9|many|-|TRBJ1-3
TGTGCCAGCAGCATGATCGCAGGGGCGGACACCATATATTTT
CASSMIAGADTIYF
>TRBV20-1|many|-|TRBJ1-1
TGCAGTGCCTACAGGATGGGGGCCGGAGATGAAGCTTTCTTT
CSAYRMGAGDEAFF
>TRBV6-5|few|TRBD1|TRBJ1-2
TGTGCCAGCAGCCCAGGGGGCCATGGCTACACCTTC
CASSPGGHGYTF
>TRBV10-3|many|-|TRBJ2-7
TGTGCCACCTCCCGCGAGGGGACCACCTACGAGCAGTACTTC
CATSREGTTYEQYF
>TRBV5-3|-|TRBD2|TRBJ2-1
TGTGCCAGAAGCCCTCGACTAGCGGGAGTTTTTGAGCAGTTCTTC
CARSPRLAGVFEQFF
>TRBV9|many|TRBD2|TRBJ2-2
TGTGCCAGCAGCGTAGACCCACCGGGACTAGCCGGTGGCGCCGGGGAGCTGTTTTTT
CASSVDPPGLAGGAGELFF
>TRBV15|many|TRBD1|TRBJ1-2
TGTGCCACCAGCCCAAGGAGCAGGGGGCAAGACTATGGCTACACCTTC
CATSPRSRGQDYGYTF
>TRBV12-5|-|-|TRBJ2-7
TGTGCTAGTGGTTTGGGGGACTACGAGCAGTACTTC
CASGLGDYEQYF
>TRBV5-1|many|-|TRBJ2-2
TGCGCCAGCAGTATGACAGTCACCGGGGAGCTGTTTTTT
CASSMTVTGELFF
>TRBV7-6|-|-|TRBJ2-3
TGTGCCAGCAGCCCGGGCGGGGGCTTTGGCGGGAGTGGAGATACGCAGTATTTT
CASSPGGGFGGSGDTQYF
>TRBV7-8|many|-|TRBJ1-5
TGTGCCAGCAGCTCGATGGACAAGGAAAATCAGCCCCAGCATTTT
CASSSMDKENQPQHF
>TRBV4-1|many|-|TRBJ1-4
TGCGCCAGCAGCCCTATGGGTGTAAAACTGTTTTTT
CASSPMGVKLFF
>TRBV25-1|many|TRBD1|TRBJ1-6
TGTGCCAGTAGTGGACAGGGGAAAAATAATTCACCCCTCCACTTT
CASSGQGKNNSPLHF
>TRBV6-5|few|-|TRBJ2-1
TGTGCCAGCACACCCCAAAGGGGAAGCTCCTACAATGAGCAGTTCTTC
CASTPQRGSSYNEQFF
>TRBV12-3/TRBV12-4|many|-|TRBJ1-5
TGTGCCAGCACTTCGACCGACCTCAAATATCAGCCCCAGCATTTT
CASTSTDLKYQPQHF
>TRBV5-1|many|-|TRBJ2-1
TGCGCCAGCAGCTGGAGCCCGGGTGAGCAGTTCTTC
CASSWSPGEQFF
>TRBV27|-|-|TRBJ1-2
TGTGCCAGCAGTGGTTGGCAGGGAGAAGGCTACACCTTC
CASSGWQGEGYTF
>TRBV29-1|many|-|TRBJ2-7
TGCAGCGTTTGGGGTCCGACCTACGAGCAGTACTTC
CSVWGPTYEQYF
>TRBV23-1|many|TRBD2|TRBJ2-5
TGCGCCAGCAGTCAATCTAGGGGCCTGAGCGGGAGACAAGAGACCCAGTACTTC
CASSQSRGLSGRQETQYF
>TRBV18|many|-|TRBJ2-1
TGTGCCAGCTCACCGCTTGGGGATGAGCAGTTCTTC
CASSPLGDEQFF
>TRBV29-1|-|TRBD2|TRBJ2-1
TGCAGCGTTTCCGGGACCAGCGGGGAGGGTGAGCAGTTCTTC
CSVSGTSGEGEQFF
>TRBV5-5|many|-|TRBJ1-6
TGTGCCAGCAGCCCCGGTGTGAGTGCTGGGTCCTATAATTCACCCCTCCACTTT
CASSPGVSAGSYNSPLHF
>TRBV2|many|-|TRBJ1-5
TGTGCCAGCAAGGTTTCCGGTGGAGATCAGCCCCAGCATTTT
CASKVSGGDQPQHF
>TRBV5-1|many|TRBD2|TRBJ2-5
TGCGCCAGCACCCCGGGGGGGGTCACTCAAGAGACCCAGTACTTC
CASTPGGVTQETQYF
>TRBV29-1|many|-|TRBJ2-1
TGCAGCGTTGAACATAAGCAAGTTGGCAATGAGCAGTTCTTC
CSVEHKQVGNEQFF
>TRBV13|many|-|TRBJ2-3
TGTGCCAGCAGCTTAAGAACTAGTGGGACAAATACGCAGTATTTT
CASSLRTSGTNTQYF
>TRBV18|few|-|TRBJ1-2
TGTGCCAGCTCACCAGAAGCTGGTTCTTATGGCTACACCTTC
CASSPEAGSYGYTF
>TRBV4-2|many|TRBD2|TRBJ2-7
TGTGCCAGCAGCCAAGAAGGGACCACTAGCGGGAGGTACTTC
CASSQEGTTSGRYF
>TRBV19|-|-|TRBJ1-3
TGTGCCAGTAGTAGTCTGGTCAGGGCTGGAAACACCATATATTTT
CASSSLVRAGNTIYF
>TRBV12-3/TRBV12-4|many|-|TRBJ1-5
TGTGCCAGCAGTGGCAATAGGGATCAGCCCCAGCATTTT
CASSGNRDQPQHF